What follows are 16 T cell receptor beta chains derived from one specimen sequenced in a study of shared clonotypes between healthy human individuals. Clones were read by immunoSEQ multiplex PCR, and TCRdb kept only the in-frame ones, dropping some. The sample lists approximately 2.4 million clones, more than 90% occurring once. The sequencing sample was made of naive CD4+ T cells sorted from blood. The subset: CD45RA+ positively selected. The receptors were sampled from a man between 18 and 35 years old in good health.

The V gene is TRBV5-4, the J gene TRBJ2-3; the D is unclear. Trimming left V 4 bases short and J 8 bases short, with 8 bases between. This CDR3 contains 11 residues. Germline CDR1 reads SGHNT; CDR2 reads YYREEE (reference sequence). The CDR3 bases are TGTGCCAGCAGCGTGGATAGTACGCAGTATTTT. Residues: CASSVDSTQYF. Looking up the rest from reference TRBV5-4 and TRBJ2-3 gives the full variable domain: ETGVTQSPTHLIKTRGQQVTLRCSSQSGHNTVSWYQQALGQGPQFIFQYYREEENGRGNFPPRFSGLQFPNYSSELNVNALELDDSALYLCASSVDSTQYFGPGTRLTVL.

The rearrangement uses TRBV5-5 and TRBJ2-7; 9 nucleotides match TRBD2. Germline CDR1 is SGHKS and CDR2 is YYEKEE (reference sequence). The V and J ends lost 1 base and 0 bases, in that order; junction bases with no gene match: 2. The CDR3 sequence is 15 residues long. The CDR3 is CASSLFSGSSYEQYF. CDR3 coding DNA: TGTGCCAGCAGCTTGTTTAGCGGGAGCTCCTACGAGCAGTACTTC.

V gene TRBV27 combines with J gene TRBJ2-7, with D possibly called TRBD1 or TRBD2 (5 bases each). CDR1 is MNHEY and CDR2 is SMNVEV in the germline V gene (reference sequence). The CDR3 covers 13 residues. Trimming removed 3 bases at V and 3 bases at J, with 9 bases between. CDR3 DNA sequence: TGTGCCAGCAGTTTGCGAGGGGACTACGAGCAGTACTTC. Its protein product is CASSLRGDYEQYF.

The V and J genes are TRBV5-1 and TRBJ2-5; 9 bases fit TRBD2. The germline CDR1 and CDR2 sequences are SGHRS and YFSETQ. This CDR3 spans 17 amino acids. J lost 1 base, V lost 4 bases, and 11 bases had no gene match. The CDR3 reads CASSLPASGTLQETQYF. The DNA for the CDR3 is TGCGCCAGCAGCCTCCCCGCTAGCGGGACACTCCAAGAGACCCAGTACTTC.

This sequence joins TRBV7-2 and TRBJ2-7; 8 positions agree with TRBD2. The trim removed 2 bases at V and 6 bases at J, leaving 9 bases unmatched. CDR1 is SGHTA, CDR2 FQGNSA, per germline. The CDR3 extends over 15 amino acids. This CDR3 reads CASSLRDGRASEQYF. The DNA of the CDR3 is TGTGCCAGCAGCTTACGGGACGGGAGGGCGAGCGAGCAGTACTTC.

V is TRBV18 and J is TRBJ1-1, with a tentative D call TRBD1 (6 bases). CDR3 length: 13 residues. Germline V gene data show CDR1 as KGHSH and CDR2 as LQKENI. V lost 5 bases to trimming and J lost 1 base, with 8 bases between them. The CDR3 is CASSEDRNTEAFF. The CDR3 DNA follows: TGTGCCAGCTCAGAGGACAGGAACACTGAAGCTTTCTTT. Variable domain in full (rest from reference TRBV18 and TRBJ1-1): NAGVMQNPRHLVRRRGQEARLRCSPMKGHSHVYWYRQLPEEGLKFMVYLQKENIIDESGMPKERFSAEFPKEGPSILRIQQVVRGDSAAYFCASSEDRNTEAFFGQGTRLTVV.

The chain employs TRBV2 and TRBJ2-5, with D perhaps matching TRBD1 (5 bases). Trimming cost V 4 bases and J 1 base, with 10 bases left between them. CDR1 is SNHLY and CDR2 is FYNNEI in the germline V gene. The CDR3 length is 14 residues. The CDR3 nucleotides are TGTGCCAGCAGTGCTTCTAGGGGCCAAGAGACCCAGTACTTC. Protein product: CASSASRGQETQYF.

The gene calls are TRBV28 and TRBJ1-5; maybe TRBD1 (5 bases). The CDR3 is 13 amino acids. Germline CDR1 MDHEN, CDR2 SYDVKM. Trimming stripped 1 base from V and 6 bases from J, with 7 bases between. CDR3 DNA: TGTGCCAGCAGTTTATATGGGGGTCAGCCCCAGCATTTT. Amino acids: CASSLYGGQPQHF.

CDR3 loop: CASSKIGVFSGNTIYF. Here the CDR3 DNA reads TGTGCCAGCAGCAAGATTGGGGTATTCTCTGGAAACACCATATATTTT. The genes are TRBV9 and TRBJ1-3, with no clear D. In germline, CDR1 is SGDLS, CDR2 YYNGEE. CDR3 length equals 16 residues. The ends were cut back, 4 bases at V and 0 bases at J, with 14 bases in the middle.

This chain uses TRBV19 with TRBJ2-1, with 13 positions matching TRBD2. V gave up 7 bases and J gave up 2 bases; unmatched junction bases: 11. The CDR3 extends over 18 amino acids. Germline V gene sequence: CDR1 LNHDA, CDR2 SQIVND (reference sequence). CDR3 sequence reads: CASTSGLAGSNTYNEQFF. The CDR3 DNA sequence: TGTGCCAGTACCTCGGGACTAGCGGGAAGTAACACCTACAATGAGCAGTTCTTC.

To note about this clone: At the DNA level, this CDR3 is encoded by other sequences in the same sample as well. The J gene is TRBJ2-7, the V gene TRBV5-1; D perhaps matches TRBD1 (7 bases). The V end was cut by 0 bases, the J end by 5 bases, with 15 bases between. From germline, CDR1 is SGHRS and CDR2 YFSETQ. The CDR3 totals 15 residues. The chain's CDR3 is CASSLVAGGINEQYF. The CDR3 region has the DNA TGCGCCAGCAGCTTGGTAGCAGGGGGGATCAACGAGCAGTACTTC.

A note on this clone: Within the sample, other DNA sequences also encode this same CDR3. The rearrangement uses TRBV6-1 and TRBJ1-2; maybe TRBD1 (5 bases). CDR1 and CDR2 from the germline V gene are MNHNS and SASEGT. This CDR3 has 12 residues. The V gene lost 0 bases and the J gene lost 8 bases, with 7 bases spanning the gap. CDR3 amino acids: CASSEARDGYTF. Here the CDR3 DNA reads TGTGCCAGCAGTGAAGCGCGGGACGGCTACACCTTC.

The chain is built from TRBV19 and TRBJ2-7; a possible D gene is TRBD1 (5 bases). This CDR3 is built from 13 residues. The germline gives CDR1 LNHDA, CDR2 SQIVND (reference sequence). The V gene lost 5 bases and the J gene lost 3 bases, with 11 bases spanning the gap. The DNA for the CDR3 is TGTGCCAGTAGTCCGGACAAATACTACGAGCAGTACTTC. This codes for CASSPDKYYEQYF. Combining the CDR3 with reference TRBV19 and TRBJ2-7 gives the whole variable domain DGGITQSPKYLFRKEGQNVTLSCEQNLNHDAMYWYRQDPGQGLRLIYYSQIVNDFQKGDIAEGYSVSREKKESFPLTVTSAQKNPTAFYLCASSPDKYYEQYFGPGTRLTVT.

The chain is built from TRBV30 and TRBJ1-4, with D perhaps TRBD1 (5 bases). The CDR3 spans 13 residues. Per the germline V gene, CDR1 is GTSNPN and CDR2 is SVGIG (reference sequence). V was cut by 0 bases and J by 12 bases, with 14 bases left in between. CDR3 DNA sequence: TGTGCCTGGAGTGTACAGGACGCCCTTCAACTGTTTTTT. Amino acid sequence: CAWSVQDALQLFF.

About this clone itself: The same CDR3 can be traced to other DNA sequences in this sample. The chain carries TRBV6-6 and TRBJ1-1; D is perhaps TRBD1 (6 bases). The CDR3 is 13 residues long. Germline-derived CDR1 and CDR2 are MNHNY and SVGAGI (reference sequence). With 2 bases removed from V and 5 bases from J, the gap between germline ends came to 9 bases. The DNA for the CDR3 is TGTGCCAGCAGTTACAGGGGGAGAACTGAAGCTTTCTTT. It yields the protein CASSYRGRTEAFF.

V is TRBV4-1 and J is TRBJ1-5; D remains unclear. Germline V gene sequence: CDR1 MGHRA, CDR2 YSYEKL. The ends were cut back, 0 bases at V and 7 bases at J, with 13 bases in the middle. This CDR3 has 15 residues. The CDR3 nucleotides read TGCGCCAGCAGCCAAGATAGGTTAAGTGGGCAGCCCCAGCATTTT. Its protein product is CASSQDRLSGQPQHF.